The 28 T cell receptor beta chains below were found in one sample sequenced in a study of PD-1 blockade in classical Hodgkin lymphoma. The repertoire was sequenced with immunoSEQ multiplex PCR; TCRdb's copy has only in-frame clones and lacks some. The sample has roughly 16,000 clones, 80% to 90% seen once; the top ten hold 13%. Time point indicated: cycle 4 day 1 (C4D1), after 6 weeks of nivolumab. Following autologous stem cell transplantation, relapse occurred in every patient, and exposure to brentuximab vedotin varied. The sample here was peripheral blood mononuclear cells (PBMCs), taken before the fourth cycle of nivolumab. Source of these receptors: a human donor with classical Hodgkin lymphoma.

The rearrangement joins TRBV7-3 to TRBJ2-7; D might be TRBD2 (6 bases). The CDR3 is 15 amino acids. Trimming pared 5 bases from V and 2 bases from J, leaving 16 bases between. Germline lookup yields CDR1 SGHTA and CDR2 FQGTGA. As DNA, the CDR3 is TGTGCCAGCAGCCCCTTTGCGGGGACTCCCTACGAGCAGTACTTC. Translating gives CASSPFAGTPYEQYF.

The chain employs TRBV27 and TRBJ2-6; unclear D gene. This CDR3 contains 15 residues. CDR1 is MNHEY, CDR2 SMNVEV, per germline (reference sequence). V was shortened by 4 bases and J by 1 base, with 8 bases between the two germline ends. In DNA, the CDR3 is TGTGCCAGCAGTTCCGGGTTTTCTGGGGCCAACGTCCTGACTTTC. Its protein is CASSSGFSGANVLTF.

The V gene is TRBV5-8, the J gene TRBJ2-5, with D maybe TRBD2 (5 bases). The CDR3 contains 18 residues. Trimming stripped 0 bases from V and 1 base from J, with 19 bases between. Germline V CDR1 and CDR2: SGHTS, YDEGEE. The CDR3 loop is CASSLGKSAGVGQETQYF. In DNA form, the CDR3 reads TGTGCCAGCAGCTTGGGCAAGTCGGCGGGTGTGGGCCAAGAGACCCAGTACTTC.

The J gene is TRBJ1-5, the V gene TRBV12-5, with D hard to call. The CDR3 totals 16 residues. V lost 2 bases to trimming and J lost 9 bases, with 20 bases between them. Germline V gene sequence: CDR1 LGHNT, CDR2 FRNRAP. The CDR3 loop reads CASGLSETVLAGPQHF. The CDR3 DNA reads TGTGCTAGTGGTTTGTCGGAAACTGTCTTGGCGGGGCCCCAGCATTTT.

About this clone itself: The same CDR3 also results from other DNA sequences found in this sample. The V gene is TRBV7-9, the J gene TRBJ2-2; D is undetermined. The V end was cut by 1 base, the J end by 4 bases, with 4 bases between. The CDR3 contains 13 residues. Germline-derived CDR1 and CDR2 are SEHNR and FQNEAQ (reference sequence). The CDR3 spells CASSLEGTGELFF. The CDR3, as DNA: TGTGCCAGCAGCTTAGAGGGCACCGGGGAGCTGTTTTTT.

The chain links TRBV5-1 to TRBJ2-1; possible D gene TRBD2, 6 bases. CDR1 and CDR2 (germline): SGHRS, YFSETQ. Between the trimmed V and J ends, which lost 0 bases and 7 bases, there was a span of 17 bases. The CDR3 covers 16 residues. This CDR3 reads CASSLGSAGPSNEQFF. The CDR3 coding sequence is TGCGCCAGCAGCTTGGGAAGCGCGGGGCCTTCTAATGAGCAGTTCTTC.

This clone is medium-sized within its sample. V usage is TRBV4-3 and J usage is TRBJ1-2; D perhaps matches TRBD1 (6 bases). This CDR3 has 13 amino acids. The V gene's germline CDR1 is LGHNA and CDR2 YSLEER. Deletions cut 0 bases from V and 14 bases from J, with 16 bases between. The CDR3 spells CASSQDRPGARTF. The CDR3 bases are TGCGCCAGCAGCCAAGACCGACCAGGGGCCAGGACCTTC.

This clone has a handful of counts. The rearrangement joins TRBV14 to TRBJ2-3; 10 nucleotides match TRBD2. With V trimmed by 4 bases and J by 0 bases, 4 bases remained unmatched. CDR3 length: 16 amino acids. Germline-derived CDR1 and CDR2 are SGHDN and FVKESK. The CDR3 nucleotides are TGTGCCAGCAGCCCGAGCGGGGGGGCTAGCACAGATACGCAGTATTTT. Its protein is CASSPSGGASTDTQYF.

This chain joins TRBV11-2 and TRBJ2-3; possible D gene TRBD1, 5 bases. CDR1 is SGHAT, CDR2 FQNNGV, per germline. This CDR3 has 15 amino acids. V lost 1 base, J lost 2 bases, and 10 bases lay in between. The CDR3 is CASSLGGRDTDTQYF. CDR3 in DNA: TGTGCCAGCAGCTTAGGGGGCAGAGACACAGATACGCAGTATTTT.

The rearrangement links TRBV9 to TRBJ1-4; D gene uncertain. Between the trimmed V and J ends, which lost 3 bases and 4 bases, there was a span of 10 bases. The CDR3 runs 14 residues. Germline assignment: CDR1 SGDLS and CDR2 YYNGEE. The CDR3 DNA is TGTGCCAGCAGCGCTACAGCAATTAATGAAAAACTGTTTTTT. It encodes CASSATAINEKLFF.

This clone was seen only once. The chain recombines TRBV19 with TRBJ2-7, with 8 positions matching TRBD1. From germline, CDR1 is LNHDA and CDR2 SQIVND (reference sequence). The CDR3 contains 14 residues. The J segment lost 6 bases and the V segment lost 4 bases, leaving 8 bases of the junction unmatched. The CDR3 nucleotides are TGTGCCAGTAGTAACGACCAGGGGGCGGTCGAGCAGTACTTC. It is translated as CASSNDQGAVEQYF. The full variable domain, with the rest looked up from reference TRBV19 and TRBJ2-7, is DGGITQSPKYLFRKEGQNVTLSCEQNLNHDAMYWYRQDPGQGLRLIYYSQIVNDFQKGDIAEGYSVSREKKESFPLTVTSAQKNPTAFYLCASSNDQGAVEQYFGPGTRLTVT.

This rearrangement joins TRBV18 to TRBJ1-2; D possibly corresponds to TRBD1 (6 bases). V lost 3 bases to trimming and J lost 7 bases, with 18 bases between them. Germline V gene data show CDR1 as KGHSH and CDR2 as LQKENI. This CDR3 has 15 residues. CDR3 residues: CASSPTGTRGLGYTF. The CDR3 nucleotides are TGTGCCAGCTCACCTACCGGGACCAGGGGACTTGGCTACACCTTC.

This CDR3 reads CASSLSGGASGELFF. CDR3 in DNA: TGTGCCAGCAGTCTCAGCGGGGGGGCTTCCGGGGAGCTGTTTTTT. The genes are TRBV6-6 and TRBJ2-2; 10 nucleotides align to TRBD2. The CDR3 runs 15 residues. Germline CDR1 MNHNY, CDR2 SVGAGI (reference sequence). V dropped 5 bases and J dropped 6; count of bases not matched to a gene: 6.

V gene TRBV28 combines with J gene TRBJ1-2; 10 bases align to TRBD1. The CDR3 has 16 amino acids. Trimming at V came to 6 bases and at J to 2 bases, leaving 9 bases not matched to a gene. Looked up from germline, CDR1 is MDHEN and CDR2 is SYDVKM. CDR3 residues: CASRWGQGSSNYGYTF. CDR3 coding DNA: TGTGCCAGCAGGTGGGGACAGGGGAGTTCAAACTATGGCTACACCTTC.

V and J are TRBV6-6 and TRBJ2-6; D gene uncertain. The germline V gene encodes CDR1 MNHNY and CDR2 SVGAGI (reference sequence). The ends were cut back, 2 bases at V and 1 base at J, with 6 bases in the middle. The CDR3 spans 15 residues. CDR3 bases: TGTGCCAGCAGTTACGCGGCTTCTGGGGCCAACGTCCTGACTTTC. Its translation: CASSYAASGANVLTF.

V and J are TRBV5-1 and TRBJ2-2; weak D call: TRBD2 (5 bases). With 2 bases removed from V and 3 bases from J, the gap between germline ends came to 8 bases. The CDR3 spans 14 residues. In germline, CDR1 is SGHRS, CDR2 YFSETQ. The CDR3 bases are TGCGCCAGCAGCTTACGGACTGACACCGGGGAGCTGTTTTTT. It specifies CASSLRTDTGELFF.

The CDR3 reads CASTSGGGGNEQFF. For the CDR3, the DNA is TGTGCCAGCACGAGCGGGGGCGGAGGCAATGAGCAGTTCTTC. The genes are TRBV27 and TRBJ2-1; 8 bases fit TRBD2. The germline CDR1 and CDR2 sequences are MNHEY and SMNVEV (reference sequence). The trim removed 7 bases at V and 6 bases at J, leaving 8 bases unmatched. The CDR3 covers 14 residues.

The rearrangement links TRBV5-1 to TRBJ2-7; D might be TRBD1 or TRBD2, each matching 5 bases. CDR1 and CDR2 from the germline V gene are SGHRS and YFSETQ. CDR3 size: 16 residues. Trimming pared 1 base from V and 4 bases from J, leaving 18 bases between. DNA for the CDR3: TGCGCCAGCAGCTTGAGAGGGGAACCTCTCACTTACGAGCAGTACTTC. Translated, it gives CASSLRGEPLTYEQYF. Based on the CDR3 plus reference TRBV5-1 and TRBJ2-7, the full variable domain is KAGVTQTPRYLIKTRGQQVTLSCSPISGHRSVSWYQQTPGQGLQFLFEYFSETQRNKGNFPGRFSGRQFSNSRSEMNVSTLELGDSALYLCASSLRGEPLTYEQYFGPGTRLTVT.

This clone was seen only once. The rearrangement links TRBV5-8 to TRBJ2-2; D is unresolved. The CDR3 runs to 14 residues. The V gene's germline CDR1 is SGHTS and CDR2 YDEGEE. V dropped 6 bases and J dropped 0 bases, with 9 bases sitting between them. The CDR3 bases are TGTGCCAGCATCCATGAGTCGAACACCGGGGAGCTGTTTTTT. As protein: CASIHESNTGELFF.

This chain connects TRBV6-5 to TRBJ1-4; TRBD1 matches 9 bases. The V and J ends lost 6 bases and 7 bases, in that order; junction bases with no gene match: 9. From germline, CDR1 is MNHEY and CDR2 SVGAGI. This CDR3 is 15 amino acids long. CDR3 loop: CASRDAGTGFEKLFF. CDR3 nucleotides: TGTGCCAGCAGGGACGCCGGGACAGGGTTTGAAAAACTGTTTTTT.

This clone was detected only a few times. The chain recombines TRBV7-9 with TRBJ2-3; 9 nucleotides agree with TRBD2. This CDR3 region has 17 residues. V gave up 3 bases and J gave up 1 base; unmatched junction bases: 8. Germline-derived CDR1 and CDR2 are SEHNR and FQNEAQ (reference sequence). The CDR3 protein is CASSLLLASGGTDTQYF. CDR3 nucleotide sequence: TGTGCCAGCAGCTTGCTACTCGCTAGCGGGGGCACAGATACGCAGTATTTT.

The chain joins TRBV7-3 to TRBJ2-2; the D gene is possibly TRBD1 (6 bases). The CDR3 is made up of 15 amino acids. Between the trimmed V and J ends, which lost 5 bases and 2 bases, there was a span of 12 bases. CDR1 and CDR2 from the germline V gene are SGHTA and FQGTGA. The CDR3 nucleotides are TGTGCCAGCAGCCAGGGACATACCAACACCGGGGAGCTGTTTTTT. It codes for CASSQGHTNTGELFF. Supplemented by reference TRBV7-3 and TRBJ2-2, the full variable domain reads GAGVSQTPSNKVTEKGKYVELRCDPISGHTALYWYRQSLGQGPEFLIYFQGTGAADDSGLPNDRFFAVRPEGSVSTLKIQRTERGDSAVYLCASSQGHTNTGELFFGEGSRLTVL.

The CDR3, as DNA: TGTGCCAGCAGTCCATCGACAGGGTATCAGCCCCAGCATTTT. It is translated as CASSPSTGYQPQHF. The chain links TRBV27 to TRBJ1-5; 7 bases map to TRBD1. This CDR3 region has 14 residues. V gave up 5 bases and J gave up 5 bases; unmatched junction bases: 6. Germline V gene lookup returns CDR1 MNHEY and CDR2 SMNVEV (reference sequence).

The chain joins TRBV7-9 to TRBJ2-3; TRBD2 matches 8 bases. The germline CDR1 and CDR2 sequences are SEHNR and FQNEAQ (reference sequence). J was trimmed by 2 bases and V by 3 bases; bases with no gene match: 4. The CDR3 contains 15 residues. CDR3 in DNA: TGTGCCAGCAGCTTGAGCGGGGGTAACACAGATACGCAGTATTTT. It specifies CASSLSGGNTDTQYF.

This chain connects TRBV5-4 to TRBJ2-1; 8 bases fit TRBD2. V trimming: 0 bases; J trimming: 8 bases; junction bases outside the gene matches: 4. Germline values: CDR1 SGHNT, CDR2 YYREEE (reference sequence). The CDR3 sequence is 14 residues long. This chain's CDR3 is CASSLAGGPDEQFF. The DNA of the CDR3 is TGTGCCAGCAGCTTGGCGGGGGGGCCAGATGAGCAGTTCTTC.

This chain uses TRBV6-5 with TRBJ2-5, with 9 positions matching TRBD2. The CDR3 is 14 residues long. V was pared by 0 bases and J by 4 bases, with 0 bases of the junction left unmatched. The germline CDR1 and CDR2 sequences are MNHEY and SVGAGI. The CDR3 region has the DNA TGTGCCAGCAGTTACTCTAGCGGGAGAGAGACCCAGTACTTC. Translated: CASSYSSGRETQYF.

This sequence joins TRBV6-1 and TRBJ2-2; 9 nucleotides line up with TRBD1. The CDR3 consists of 14 residues. The J segment lost 5 bases and the V segment lost 6 bases, leaving 4 bases of the junction unmatched. Per the germline V gene, CDR1 is MNHNS and CDR2 is SASEGT. The CDR3 reads CASRETGGTGELFF. In nucleotides, the CDR3 is TGTGCCAGCAGGGAGACAGGGGGAACCGGGGAGCTGTTTTTT.

The gene calls are TRBV29-1 and TRBJ2-7; 9 bases are a match to TRBD1. There are 13 residues in the CDR3. Germline loops: CDR1 SQVTM, CDR2 ANQGSEA. V shed 6 bases and J 1 base; nucleotides not matched to a gene: 4. CDR3 sequence: CSVLTGGSYEQYF. In DNA form, the CDR3 reads TGCAGCGTCTTGACAGGGGGATCCTACGAGCAGTACTTC.